These 24 T cell receptor beta chains originate from one sample sequenced in a study of radiation and T cells in renal cell carcinoma. The time point denotes: blood 2 weeks post-SBRT. The treatment is: 15 Gy SBRT to primary tumor, nephrectomy 4 weeks later. Some clones are missing from TCRdb's copy, which holds only in-frame ones; the method was immunoSEQ multiplex PCR. The table has more than 100,000 clones, more than 70% seen once. The source was blood, collected from a patient whose treatment included radiotherapy and nephrectomy. The receptor source for this set is a woman in her seventies with renal cell carcinoma.

The rearrangement uses TRBV29-1 and TRBJ2-1, with TRBD1 matching over 7 bases. The germline V gene encodes CDR1 SQVTM and CDR2 ANQGSEA. The CDR3 loop spans 11 amino acids. Trimming removed 2 bases from V and 15 bases from J; junction bases left unmatched: 7. The CDR3 region is CSVESGTVAFF. CDR3 DNA: TGCAGCGTTGAATCGGGGACAGTGGCGTTCTTC.

The chain has TRBV7-3 and TRBJ2-1; 7 bases line up with TRBD1. The junction had 8 bases not matched to a gene; V was cut back by 5 bases and J by 1 base. Germline V CDR1 and CDR2: SGHTA, FQGTGA. The CDR3 is made up of 16 amino acids. This CDR3 reads CASSQGRTGSYNEQFF. The DNA of the CDR3 is TGTGCCAGCAGCCAAGGAAGGACAGGTTCCTACAATGAGCAGTTCTTC.

The chain recombines TRBV23-1 with TRBJ2-7, with TRBD1 matching over 9 bases. TRBV23-1 is an ORF for which the function is uncertain. The CDR3 consists of 21 residues. V shed 1 base, J shed 3 bases, and the junction held 22 bases outside the gene matches. Here the CDR3 reads CASSQFVDRGPRDTGDYEQYF. In nucleotides, the CDR3 is TGCGCCAGCAGTCAATTCGTGGACAGGGGACCGCGGGATACTGGGGACTACGAGCAGTACTTC.

The rearrangement uses TRBV5-4 and TRBJ2-7, with D unclear. The CDR3 consists of 14 residues. Between the trimmed V and J ends, which lost 2 bases and 2 bases, there was a span of 11 bases. Looked up from germline, CDR1 is SGHNT and CDR2 is YYREEE (reference sequence). This CDR3 reads CASSFQLRAYEQYF. The DNA of the CDR3 is TGTGCCAGCAGCTTTCAGCTCCGAGCCTACGAGCAGTACTTC.

The chain uses TRBV6-5 and TRBJ1-5; D call uncertain. The CDR3 has 14 residues. Trimming shortened V by 2 bases and J by 3 bases, and 8 bases separated the two germline ends. Germline CDR1 is MNHEY and CDR2 is SVGAGI. CDR3 sequence reads: CASSYQPYNQPQHF. CDR3 coding DNA: TGTGCCAGCAGTTACCAACCCTACAATCAGCCCCAGCATTTT.

The genes are TRBV18 and TRBJ2-6; 7 bases fit TRBD1. CDR3 length: 16 amino acids. Germline CDR1 KGHSH, CDR2 LQKENI. V was clipped by 6 bases and J by 0 bases; unmatched bases: 5. CDR3 in amino acids: CASSRTGLSGANVLTF. CDR3 in DNA: TGTGCCAGCTCGAGGACAGGTCTCTCTGGGGCCAACGTCCTGACTTTC.

V is TRBV30 and J is TRBJ2-7, with 7 bases fitting TRBD2. With V trimmed by 8 bases and J by 2 bases, 9 bases remained unmatched. This CDR3 spans 13 amino acids. Germline V gene lookup returns CDR1 GTSNPN and CDR2 SVGIG (reference sequence). CDR3 amino acids: CAGLRDYTYEQYF. CDR3 DNA sequence: TGTGCCGGCCTCCGGGACTACACCTACGAGCAGTACTTC.

V is TRBV10-3 and J is TRBJ1-5; 11 positions match TRBD1. CDR1 and CDR2 (germline): ENHRY, SYGVKD. The CDR3 sequence is 16 residues long. Trimming took 0 bases from V and 7 from J; bases not matched to a gene: 5. The CDR3 region has the DNA TGTGCCATCAGTGAGTCCGTTGGGACAGGGGGGCAGCCCCAGCATTTT. Protein product: CAISESVGTGGQPQHF.

J is TRBJ1-5 and V is TRBV10-1; the D is unclear. Germline assignment: CDR1 WNHNN and CDR2 SYGVQD (reference sequence). The ends were cut back, 6 bases at V and 5 bases at J, with 11 bases in the middle. The CDR3 spans 13 residues. The CDR3 sequence is CASSGLWDQPQHF. CDR3 bases: TGCGCCAGCAGCGGTTTATGGGATCAGCCCCAGCATTTT.

The chain has TRBV9 and TRBJ1-6; 7 nucleotides align to TRBD1. V dropped 3 bases and J dropped 8; count of bases not matched to a gene: 5. In germline, CDR1 is SGDLS, CDR2 YYNGEE. There are 14 residues in the CDR3. The CDR3 loop is CASSARQGDSPLHF. The CDR3 bases are TGTGCCAGCAGCGCCCGACAGGGTGATTCACCCCTCCACTTT.

V is TRBV10-3 and J is TRBJ1-1, with TRBD1 identical over 10 bases. This CDR3 is 14 amino acids long. The V segment lost 4 bases and the J segment 4 bases; nucleotides outside the gene matches: 3. The germline V gene has CDR1 ENHRY and CDR2 SYGVKD. The CDR3, as DNA: TGTGCCATCAGTGGGGACAGGGGCGTCACTGAAGCTTTCTTT. This translates into CAISGDRGVTEAFF.

The chain recombines TRBV6-1 with TRBJ2-5; 8 bases are a match to TRBD2. Per germline, CDR1 MNHNS and CDR2 SASEGT. The trim removed 5 bases at V and 7 bases at J, leaving 6 bases unmatched. This CDR3 is built from 13 residues. The CDR3 region has the DNA TGTGCCAGCAGTCCCGGGACTAGTGGGACCCAGTACTTC. Translated, it gives CASSPGTSGTQYF.

This clone was counted once. This rearrangement joins TRBV28 to TRBJ2-1; D not certain. Germline V lookup: CDR1 MDHEN, CDR2 SYDVKM. This CDR3 is 11 amino acids long. Trimming took 8 bases from V and 7 from J, leaving 9 bases between them. The CDR3 is CASALGNEQFF. The CDR3 DNA sequence: TGTGCCAGCGCTTTGGGGAATGAGCAGTTCTTC.

The CDR3 sequence is CASSYGTGKFEAFF. The CDR3 DNA reads as TGTGCCAGCAGTTACGGGACAGGGAAATTTGAAGCTTTCTTT. The chain links TRBV6-5 to TRBJ1-1, with TRBD1 matching over 9 bases. The CDR3 has 14 amino acids. V gave up 2 bases and J gave up 7 bases; unmatched junction bases: 5. Germline lookup yields CDR1 MNHEY and CDR2 SVGAGI.

The V gene is TRBV7-9, the J gene TRBJ2-7, with D unclear. CDR1 and CDR2 (germline): SEHNR, FQNEAQ (reference sequence). The CDR3 consists of 13 residues. V was clipped by 2 bases and J by 7 bases, with 12 bases between them. The CDR3 nucleotides read TGTGCCAGCAGCTTACTAGTCTCCGGTGAGCAGTACTTC. Translation: CASSLLVSGEQYF.

This sequence joins TRBV7-9 and TRBJ2-1, with TRBD2 matching over 10 bases. CDR1 SEHNR and CDR2 FQNEAQ come from the germline V gene (reference sequence). CDR3 length: 15 amino acids. V was pared by 4 bases and J by 8 bases, with 8 bases of the junction left unmatched. This CDR3 is CASSSSGGAKHEQFF. As DNA, the CDR3 is TGTGCCAGCAGCTCGAGCGGGGGGGCCAAACATGAGCAGTTCTTC.

The rearrangement joins TRBV27 to TRBJ2-5; 10 nucleotides line up with TRBD2. The germline V gene encodes CDR1 MNHEY and CDR2 SMNVEV (reference sequence). This CDR3 has 15 amino acids. Germline trimming cut 5 bases from V and 2 bases from J; bases unmatched to any gene: 5. For the CDR3, the DNA is TGTGCCAGCAGTCGGATACTAGCGGGGCAAGAGACCCAGTACTTC. It specifies CASSRILAGQETQYF.

This clone was detected only once. The V gene is TRBV30, the J gene TRBJ2-3; 10 nucleotides align to TRBD2. The germline V gene has CDR1 GTSNPN and CDR2 SVGIG (reference sequence). The CDR3 runs to 17 residues. The V gene end was trimmed by 1 base and the J gene end by 3 bases; junction bases not matched to a gene: 10. CDR3 sequence: CAWSGQRGGRSTDTQYF. The CDR3 DNA reads TGTGCCTGGAGTGGCCAGCGGGGGGGCCGTTCGACAGATACGCAGTATTTT.

J is TRBJ2-7 and V is TRBV6-5; D might be TRBD1 or TRBD2, each matching 5 bases. Germline CDR1 reads MNHEY; CDR2 reads SVGAGI. V dropped 0 bases and J dropped 5 bases, with 11 bases sitting between them. CDR3 length: 14 residues. The chain's CDR3 is CASSYSGDGDEQYF. The CDR3 bases are TGTGCCAGCAGTTACTCGGGGGACGGCGACGAGCAGTACTTC.

This clone was detected once. The V gene is TRBV5-6, the J gene TRBJ2-3; 9 bases fit TRBD2. V shed 4 bases, J shed 4 bases, and the junction held 7 bases outside the gene matches. Germline values: CDR1 SGHDT, CDR2 YYEEEE. This CDR3 is 15 amino acids long. The CDR3 nucleotides read TGTGCCAGCAGCCCCCCTGCGGGGGGGGCAGATACGCAGTATTTT. It translates to CASSPPAGGADTQYF.

This chain joins TRBV30 and TRBJ1-5; 8 bases map to TRBD1. V shed 2 bases, J shed 7 bases, and the junction held 7 bases outside the gene matches. CDR3 length: 14 residues. Germline V lookup: CDR1 GTSNPN, CDR2 SVGIG (reference sequence). CDR3 in DNA: TGTGCCTGGAGTAAGGCAGGGGGCAGGCAGCCCCAGCATTTT. Protein product: CAWSKAGGRQPQHF. Together with reference TRBV30 and TRBJ1-5, the CDR3 gives the full variable domain: SQTIHQWPATLVQPVGSPLSLECTVEGTSNPNLYWYRQAAGRGLQLLFYSVGIGQISSEVPQNLSASRPQDRQFILSSKKLLLSDSGFYLCAWSKAGGRQPQHFGDGTRLSIL.

The chain links TRBV9 to TRBJ1-3; 8 bases line up with TRBD1. The CDR3 has 13 residues. V shed 2 bases and J 8 bases; nucleotides not matched to a gene: 3. CDR1 is SGDLS and CDR2 is YYNGEE in the germline V gene. The CDR3 sequence: CASSVDRGDTIYF. CDR3 bases: TGTGCCAGCAGCGTTGACAGGGGTGACACCATATATTTT.

The chain carries TRBV6-5 and TRBJ2-1; D call uncertain. Deletions cut 0 bases from V and 0 bases from J, with 6 bases between. CDR1 and CDR2 from the germline V gene are MNHEY and SVGAGI. The CDR3 runs to 15 residues. The CDR3 spells CASSYSPTSYNEQFF. The CDR3 DNA reads as TGTGCCAGCAGTTACTCGCCTACCTCCTACAATGAGCAGTTCTTC.

This sequence joins TRBV20-1 and TRBJ2-3; TRBD1 matches 7 bases. This CDR3 is built from 11 residues. V shed 6 bases, J shed 6 bases, and the junction held 3 bases outside the gene matches. Germline V gene lookup returns CDR1 DFQATT and CDR2 SNEGSKA (reference sequence). CDR3 region: CSAGTADTQYF. The CDR3 region has the DNA TGCAGTGCGGGGACAGCCGATACGCAGTATTTT.